This TCR beta chain was captured in a study of blood T cell repertoires in COVID-19. Across the whole study: Italy, Spain and the United States were the sources of the convalescent and acute COVID-19 samples. T cells, B-cell-depleted T cells, or PBMCs supplied cDNA or gDNA.

As handled by the study authors: Using reference gene primer amplification, nucleated cell counts were estimated. Only in-frame clones appear in the TCRdb table, and some are missing; sequencing was by immunoSEQ multiplex PCR. From that table come the V and J calls and clone size; the DNA was used to work out D and trimming. Among about 200,000 clones listed, around 83% were seen once. Losses at the gene ends were 2 bases for V and 3 bases for J; bases not matched to a gene: 9. Per germline, CDR1 MNHEY and CDR2 SVGEGT. The CDR3 contains 16 residues. A few counts support this clone. Seattle cases were enrolled at active infection and followed longitudinally.

This TCR came from a woman older than 75 with COVID-19, enrolled during active disease. The specimen sequenced was peripheral blood. This sequence joins TRBV6-2 or TRBV6-3 and TRBJ2-7; TRBD1 matches at 8 bases. This CDR3 reads CASSYSLTGQVYEQYF. In DNA, the CDR3 is TGTGCCAGCAGTTACAGCTTGACGGGACAGGTCTACGAGCAGTACTTC.